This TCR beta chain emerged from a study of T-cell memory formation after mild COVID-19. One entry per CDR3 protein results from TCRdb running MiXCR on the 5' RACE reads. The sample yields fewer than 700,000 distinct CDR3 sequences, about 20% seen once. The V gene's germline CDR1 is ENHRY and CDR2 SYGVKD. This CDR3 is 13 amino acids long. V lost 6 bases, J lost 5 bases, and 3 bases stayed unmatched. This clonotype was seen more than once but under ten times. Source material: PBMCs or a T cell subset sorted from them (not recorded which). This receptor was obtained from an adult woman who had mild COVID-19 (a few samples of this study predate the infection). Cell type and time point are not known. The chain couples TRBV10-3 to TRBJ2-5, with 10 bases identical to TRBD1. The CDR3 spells CAISRDRGETQYF. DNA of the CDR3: TGTGCCATCAGCCGGGACAGGGGTGAGACCCAGTACTTC.